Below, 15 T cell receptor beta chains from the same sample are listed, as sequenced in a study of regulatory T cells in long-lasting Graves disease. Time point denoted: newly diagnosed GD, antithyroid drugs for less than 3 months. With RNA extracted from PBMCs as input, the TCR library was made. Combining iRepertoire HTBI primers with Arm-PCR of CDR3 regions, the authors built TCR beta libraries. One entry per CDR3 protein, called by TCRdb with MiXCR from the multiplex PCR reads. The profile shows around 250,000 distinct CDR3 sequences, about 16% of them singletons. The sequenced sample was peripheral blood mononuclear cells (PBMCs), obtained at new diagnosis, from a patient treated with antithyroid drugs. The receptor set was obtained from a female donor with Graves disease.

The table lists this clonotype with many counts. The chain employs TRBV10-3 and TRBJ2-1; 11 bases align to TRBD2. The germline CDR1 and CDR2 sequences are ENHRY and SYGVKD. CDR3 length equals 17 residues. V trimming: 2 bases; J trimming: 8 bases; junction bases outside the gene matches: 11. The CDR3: CAISEIRTSGLNDEQFF. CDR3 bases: TGTGCCATCAGTGAGATCAGGACTAGCGGGTTAAATGATGAGCAGTTCTTC.

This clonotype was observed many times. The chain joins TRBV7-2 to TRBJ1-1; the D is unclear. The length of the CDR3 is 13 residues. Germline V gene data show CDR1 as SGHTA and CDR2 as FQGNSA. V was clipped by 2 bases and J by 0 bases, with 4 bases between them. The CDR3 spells CASSLQMNTEAFF. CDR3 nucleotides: TGTGCCAGCAGCTTACAAATGAACACTGAAGCTTTCTTT.

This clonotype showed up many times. This chain's CDR3 is CASSLPTGTSGSSYEQYF. In DNA, the CDR3 is TGTGCCAGCAGCTTGCCAACCGGGACTAGCGGGAGTTCCTACGAGCAGTACTTC. The chain couples TRBV11-2 to TRBJ2-7, with 14 nucleotides matching TRBD2. The CDR3 spans 18 residues. J gave up 1 base and V 3 bases, and 8 bases lay outside the gene matches. Germline assignment: CDR1 SGHAT and CDR2 FQNNGV.

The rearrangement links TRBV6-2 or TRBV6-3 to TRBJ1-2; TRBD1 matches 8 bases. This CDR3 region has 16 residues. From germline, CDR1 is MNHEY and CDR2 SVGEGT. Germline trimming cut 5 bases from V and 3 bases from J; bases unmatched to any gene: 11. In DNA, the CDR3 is TGTGCCAGCAGTCACGAACGGACAGGGAGGTACTATGGCTACACCTTC. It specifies CASSHERTGRYYGYTF.

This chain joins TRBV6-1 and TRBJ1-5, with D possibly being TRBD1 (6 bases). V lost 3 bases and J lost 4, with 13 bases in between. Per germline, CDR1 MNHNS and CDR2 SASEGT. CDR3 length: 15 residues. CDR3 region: CASSDLGHTNQPQHF. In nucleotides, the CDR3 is TGTGCCAGCAGTGACCTGGGACATACAAATCAGCCCCAGCATTTT.

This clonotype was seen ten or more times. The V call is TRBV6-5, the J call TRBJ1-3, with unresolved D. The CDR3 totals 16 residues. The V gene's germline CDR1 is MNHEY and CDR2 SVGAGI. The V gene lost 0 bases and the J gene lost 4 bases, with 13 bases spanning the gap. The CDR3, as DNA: TGTGCCAGCAGTTACTCAGAGGTTAGGGCAGGAAACACCATATATTTT. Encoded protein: CASSYSEVRAGNTIYF.

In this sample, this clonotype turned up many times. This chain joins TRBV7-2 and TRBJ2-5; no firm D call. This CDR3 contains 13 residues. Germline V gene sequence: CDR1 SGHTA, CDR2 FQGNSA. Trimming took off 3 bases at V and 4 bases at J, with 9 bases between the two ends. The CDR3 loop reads CASSFGSSETQYF. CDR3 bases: TGTGCCAGCAGCTTTGGGTCTTCAGAGACCCAGTACTTC.

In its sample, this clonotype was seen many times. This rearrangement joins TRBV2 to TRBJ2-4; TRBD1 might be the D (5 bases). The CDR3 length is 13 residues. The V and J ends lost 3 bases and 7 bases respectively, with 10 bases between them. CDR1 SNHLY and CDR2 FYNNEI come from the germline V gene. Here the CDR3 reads CASSDQGPNIQYF. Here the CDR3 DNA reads TGTGCCAGCAGTGATCAGGGTCCTAACATTCAGTACTTC.

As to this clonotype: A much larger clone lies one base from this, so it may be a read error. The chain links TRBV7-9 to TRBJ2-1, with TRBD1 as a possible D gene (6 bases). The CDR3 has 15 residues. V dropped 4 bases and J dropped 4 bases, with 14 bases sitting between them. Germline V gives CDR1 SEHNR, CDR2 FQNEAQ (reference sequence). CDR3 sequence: CASSSDSKSYNEQFF. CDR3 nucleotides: TGTGCCAGCAGCTCGGACAGTAAGTCATACAATGAGCAGTTCTTC.

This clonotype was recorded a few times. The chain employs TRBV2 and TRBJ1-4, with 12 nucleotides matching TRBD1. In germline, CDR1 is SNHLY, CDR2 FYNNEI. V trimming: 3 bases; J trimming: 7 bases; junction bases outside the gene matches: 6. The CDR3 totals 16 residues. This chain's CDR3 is CASSEGQGATGEKLFF. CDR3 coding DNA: TGTGCCAGCAGTGAGGGACAGGGGGCAACAGGTGAAAAACTGTTTTTT.

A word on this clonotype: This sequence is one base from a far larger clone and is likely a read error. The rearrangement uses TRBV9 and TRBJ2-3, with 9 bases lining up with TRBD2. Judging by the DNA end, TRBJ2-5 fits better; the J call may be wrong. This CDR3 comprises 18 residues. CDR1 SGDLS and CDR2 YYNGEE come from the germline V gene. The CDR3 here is CASSVGASGNIVSEAQYF. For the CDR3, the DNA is TGTGCCAGCAGCGTAGGGGCTAGCGGGAATATTGTGTCGGAGGCCCAGTACTTC.

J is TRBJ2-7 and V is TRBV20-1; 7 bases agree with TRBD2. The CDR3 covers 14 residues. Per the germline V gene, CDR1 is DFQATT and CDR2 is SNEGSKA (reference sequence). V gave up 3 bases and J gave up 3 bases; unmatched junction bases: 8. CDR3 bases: TGCAGTGCTAGTCCCAGCGGGAAAAACTACGAGCAGTACTTC. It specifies CSASPSGKNYEQYF.

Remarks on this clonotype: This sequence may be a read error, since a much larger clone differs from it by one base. The CDR3 spells CASASLGEGSYNEQYF. CDR3 bases: TGTGCCAGCGCCTCGCTGGGGGAGGGCTCCTACAATGAGCAGTACTTC. The chain recombines TRBV6-4 with TRBJ2-7; 7 positions agree with TRBD2. Trimming took 8 bases from V and 7 from J; bases not matched to a gene: 20. CDR1 MRHNA and CDR2 SNTAGT come from the germline V gene. The CDR3 spans 16 residues.

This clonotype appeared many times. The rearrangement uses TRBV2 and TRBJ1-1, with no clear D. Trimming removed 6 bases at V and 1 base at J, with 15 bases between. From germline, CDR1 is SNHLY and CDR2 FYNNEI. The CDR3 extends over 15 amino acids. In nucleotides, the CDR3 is TGTGCCAGCAGCGCCGCGGGATTTGGGAACACTGAAGCTTTCTTT. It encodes CASSAAGFGNTEAFF.

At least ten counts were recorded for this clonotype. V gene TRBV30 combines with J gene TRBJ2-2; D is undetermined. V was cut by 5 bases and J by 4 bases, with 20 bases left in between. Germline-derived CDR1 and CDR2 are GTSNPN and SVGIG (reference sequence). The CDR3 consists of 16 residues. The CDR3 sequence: CAWGPLAAKGTGELFF. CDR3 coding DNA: TGTGCCTGGGGTCCCCTGGCGGCCAAGGGCACCGGGGAGCTGTTTTTT.